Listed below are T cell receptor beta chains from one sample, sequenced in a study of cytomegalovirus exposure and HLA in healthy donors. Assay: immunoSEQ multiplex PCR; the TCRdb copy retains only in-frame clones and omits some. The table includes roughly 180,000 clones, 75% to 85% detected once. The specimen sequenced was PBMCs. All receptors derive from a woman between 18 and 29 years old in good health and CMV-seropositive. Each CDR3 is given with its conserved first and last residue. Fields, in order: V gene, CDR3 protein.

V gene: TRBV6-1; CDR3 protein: CASRTGGNYGYTF
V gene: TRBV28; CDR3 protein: CASRKNRGPETQYF
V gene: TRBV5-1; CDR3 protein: CASSLGQGVFYEQYF
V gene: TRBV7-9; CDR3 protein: CASSRGGATEAFF
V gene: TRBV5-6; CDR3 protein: CASSLGLAGELFF
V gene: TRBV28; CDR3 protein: CASRHIQPQHF
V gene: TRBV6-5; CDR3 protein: CASSYAGGSYNEQFF
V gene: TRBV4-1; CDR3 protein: CASSQFLAASYTQYF
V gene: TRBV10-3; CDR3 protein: CAISTTGGADNQPQHF
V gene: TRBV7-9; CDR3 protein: CALPSGEQETQYF
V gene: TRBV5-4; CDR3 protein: CASSLAQRASTDTQYF
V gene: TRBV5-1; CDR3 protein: CASSLVGRNTEAFF
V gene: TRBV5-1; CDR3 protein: CASSWRGLDYNEQFF
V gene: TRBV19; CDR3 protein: CASSTGGAYGYTF
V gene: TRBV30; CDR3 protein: CAWTVGGGETQYF
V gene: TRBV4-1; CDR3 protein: CASSPPQGGYGYTF